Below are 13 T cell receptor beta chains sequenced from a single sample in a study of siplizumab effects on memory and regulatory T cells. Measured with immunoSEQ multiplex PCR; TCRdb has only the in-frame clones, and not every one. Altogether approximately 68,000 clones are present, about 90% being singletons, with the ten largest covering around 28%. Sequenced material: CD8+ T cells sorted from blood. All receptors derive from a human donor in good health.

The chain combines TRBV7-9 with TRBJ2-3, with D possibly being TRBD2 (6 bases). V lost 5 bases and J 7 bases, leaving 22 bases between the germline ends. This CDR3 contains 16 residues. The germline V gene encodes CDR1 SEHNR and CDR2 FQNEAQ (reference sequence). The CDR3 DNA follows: TGTGCCAGCAGCCCGCCCCCAGGGCGGGAACAAAATACGCAGTATTTT. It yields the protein CASSPPPGREQNTQYF.

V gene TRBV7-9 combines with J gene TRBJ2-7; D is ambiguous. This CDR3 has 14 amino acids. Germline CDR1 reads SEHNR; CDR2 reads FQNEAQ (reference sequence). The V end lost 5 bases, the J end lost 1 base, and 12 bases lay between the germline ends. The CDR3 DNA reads TGTGCCAGCAGCCCTCGGTCCGAGTCCTACGAGCAGTACTTC. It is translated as CASSPRSESYEQYF.

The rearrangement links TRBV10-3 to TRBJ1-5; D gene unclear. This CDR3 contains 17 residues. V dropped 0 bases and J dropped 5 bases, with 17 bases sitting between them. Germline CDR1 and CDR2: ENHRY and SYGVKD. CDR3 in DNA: TGTGCCATCAGTGAGTCGAAGCTGGGGAGTAGGGATCAGCCCCAGCATTTT. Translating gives CAISESKLGSRDQPQHF.

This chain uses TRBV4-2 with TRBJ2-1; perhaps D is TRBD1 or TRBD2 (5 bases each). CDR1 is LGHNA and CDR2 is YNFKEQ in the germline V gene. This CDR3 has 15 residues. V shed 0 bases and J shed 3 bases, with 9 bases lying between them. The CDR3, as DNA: TGTGCCAGCAGCCAAGATTGGGGGATCTACAATGAGCAGTTCTTC. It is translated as CASSQDWGIYNEQFF.

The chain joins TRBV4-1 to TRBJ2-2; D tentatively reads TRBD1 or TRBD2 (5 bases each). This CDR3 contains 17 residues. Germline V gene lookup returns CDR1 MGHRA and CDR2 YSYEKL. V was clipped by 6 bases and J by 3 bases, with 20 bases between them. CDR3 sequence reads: CASSLTRAGTYTGELFF. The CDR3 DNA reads TGCGCCAGCAGTCTTACCAGGGCCGGGACCTACACCGGGGAGCTGTTTTTT.

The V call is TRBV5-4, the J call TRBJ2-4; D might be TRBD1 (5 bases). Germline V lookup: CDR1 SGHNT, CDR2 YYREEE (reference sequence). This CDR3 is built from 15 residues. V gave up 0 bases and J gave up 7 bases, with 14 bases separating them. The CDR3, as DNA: TGTGCCAGCAGCTTGGTAGGGGCGAACTACAACATTCAGTACTTC. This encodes CASSLVGANYNIQYF. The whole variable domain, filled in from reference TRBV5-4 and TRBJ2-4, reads ETGVTQSPTHLIKTRGQQVTLRCSSQSGHNTVSWYQQALGQGPQFIFQYYREEENGRGNFPPRFSGLQFPNYSSELNVNALELDDSALYLCASSLVGANYNIQYFGAGTRLSVL.

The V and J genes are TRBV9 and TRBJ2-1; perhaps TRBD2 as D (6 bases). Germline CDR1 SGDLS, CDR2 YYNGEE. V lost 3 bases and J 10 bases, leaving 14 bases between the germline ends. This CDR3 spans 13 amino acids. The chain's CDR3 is CASSANLAYEQFF. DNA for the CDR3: TGTGCCAGCAGCGCCAACCTAGCGTACGAGCAGTTCTTC.

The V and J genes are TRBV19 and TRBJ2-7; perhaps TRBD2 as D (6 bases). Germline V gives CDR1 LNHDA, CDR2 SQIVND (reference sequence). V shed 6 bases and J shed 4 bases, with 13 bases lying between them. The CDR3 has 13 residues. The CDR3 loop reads CASSTIGGYEQYF. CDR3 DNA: TGTGCCAGTAGCACAATCGGGGGATACGAGCAGTACTTC.

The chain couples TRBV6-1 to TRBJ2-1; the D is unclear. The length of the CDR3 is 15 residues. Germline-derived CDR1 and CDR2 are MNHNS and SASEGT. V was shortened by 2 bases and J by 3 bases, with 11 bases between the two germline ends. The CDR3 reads CASSESWGNYNEQFF. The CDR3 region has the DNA TGTGCCAGCAGTGAATCCTGGGGAAACTACAATGAGCAGTTCTTC.

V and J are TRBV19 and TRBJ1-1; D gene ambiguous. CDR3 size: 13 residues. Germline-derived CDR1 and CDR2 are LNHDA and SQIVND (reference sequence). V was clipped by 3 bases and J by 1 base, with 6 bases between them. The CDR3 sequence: CASSMSGNTEAFF. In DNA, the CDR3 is TGTGCCAGTAGTATGTCAGGGAACACTGAAGCTTTCTTT.

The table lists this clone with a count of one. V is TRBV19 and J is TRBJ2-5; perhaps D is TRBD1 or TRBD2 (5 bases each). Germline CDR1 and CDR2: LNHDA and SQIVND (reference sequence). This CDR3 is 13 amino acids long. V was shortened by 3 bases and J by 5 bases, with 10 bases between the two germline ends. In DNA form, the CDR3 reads TGTGCCAGTAGTATTCGGGGCGGGGAGACCCAGTACTTC. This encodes CASSIRGGETQYF. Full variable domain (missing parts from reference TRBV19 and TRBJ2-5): DGGITQSPKYLFRKEGQNVTLSCEQNLNHDAMYWYRQDPGQGLRLIYYSQIVNDFQKGDIAEGYSVSREKKESFPLTVTSAQKNPTAFYLCASSIRGGETQYFGPGTRLLVL.

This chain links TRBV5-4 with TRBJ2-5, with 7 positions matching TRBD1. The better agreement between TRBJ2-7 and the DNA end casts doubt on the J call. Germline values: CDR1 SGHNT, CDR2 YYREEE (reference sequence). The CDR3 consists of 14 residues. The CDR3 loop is CASSLGTVTYEQYF. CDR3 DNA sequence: TGTGCCAGCAGCCTAGGGACAGTAACCTACGAGCAGTACTTC.

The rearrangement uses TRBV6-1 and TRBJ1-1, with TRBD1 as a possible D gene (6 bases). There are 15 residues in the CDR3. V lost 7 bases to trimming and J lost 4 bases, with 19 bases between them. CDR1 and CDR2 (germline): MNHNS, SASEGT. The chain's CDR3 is CASMVTGGRSTEAFF. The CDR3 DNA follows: TGTGCCAGCATGGTCACCGGGGGGCGAAGCACTGAAGCTTTCTTT.